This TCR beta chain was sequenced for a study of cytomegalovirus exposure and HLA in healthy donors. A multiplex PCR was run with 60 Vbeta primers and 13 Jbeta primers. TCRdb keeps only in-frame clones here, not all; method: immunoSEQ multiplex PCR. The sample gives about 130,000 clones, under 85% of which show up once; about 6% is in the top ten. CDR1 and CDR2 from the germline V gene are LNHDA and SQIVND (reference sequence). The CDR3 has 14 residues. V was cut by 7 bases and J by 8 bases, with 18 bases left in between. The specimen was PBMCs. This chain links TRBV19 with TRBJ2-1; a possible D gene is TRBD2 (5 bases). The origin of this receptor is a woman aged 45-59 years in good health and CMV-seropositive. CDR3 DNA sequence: TGTGCCAGTACTGGGAGAGGAAGCTTGGATGAGCAGTTCTTC. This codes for CASTGRGSLDEQFF.